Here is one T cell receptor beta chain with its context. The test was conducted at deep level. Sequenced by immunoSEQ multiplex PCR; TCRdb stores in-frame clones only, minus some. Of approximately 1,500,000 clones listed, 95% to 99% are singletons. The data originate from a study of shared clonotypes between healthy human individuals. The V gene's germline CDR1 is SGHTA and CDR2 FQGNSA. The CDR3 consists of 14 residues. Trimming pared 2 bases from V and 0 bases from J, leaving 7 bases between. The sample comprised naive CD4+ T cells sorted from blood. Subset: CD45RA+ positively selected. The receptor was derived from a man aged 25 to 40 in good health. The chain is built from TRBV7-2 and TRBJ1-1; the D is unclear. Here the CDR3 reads CASSLTRMNTEAFF. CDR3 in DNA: TGTGCCAGCAGCTTAACTAGAATGAACACTGAAGCTTTCTTT.